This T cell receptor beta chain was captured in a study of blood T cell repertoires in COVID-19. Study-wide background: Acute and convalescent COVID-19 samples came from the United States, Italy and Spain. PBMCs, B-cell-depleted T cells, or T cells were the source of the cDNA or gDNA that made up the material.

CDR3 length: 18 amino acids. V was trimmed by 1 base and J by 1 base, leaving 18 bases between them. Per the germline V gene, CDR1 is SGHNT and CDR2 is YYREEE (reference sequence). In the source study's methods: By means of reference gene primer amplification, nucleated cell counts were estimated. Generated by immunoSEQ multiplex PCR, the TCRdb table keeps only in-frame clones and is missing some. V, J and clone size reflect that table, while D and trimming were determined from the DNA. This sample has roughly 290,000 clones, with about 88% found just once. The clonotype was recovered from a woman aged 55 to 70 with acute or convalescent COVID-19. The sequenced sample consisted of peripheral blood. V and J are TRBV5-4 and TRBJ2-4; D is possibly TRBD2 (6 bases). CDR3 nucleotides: TGTGCCAGCAGCTTGAAGGTTGGCAGCGGGTGGGCCAAAAACATTCAGTACTTC. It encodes CASSLKVGSGWAKNIQYF.